The 26 T cell receptor beta chains below come from one sample, sequenced in a study of T cells in Graves' hyperthyroidism and ophthalmopathy. The TCR beta CDR3 regions underwent amplification using RNA transcripts as the source. The study used the HTBI primer set for a first-round RT-PCR of the TCR CDR3. TCRdb fed the multiplex PCR reads into MiXCR, producing one record per CDR3 protein. The sample consists of fewer than 900,000 distinct CDR3 sequences, roughly 15% of them appearing once. Material for sequencing was blood. The receptors were sampled from a man between 18 and 29 years old with Graves' hyperthyroidism.

This clonotype was picked up a small number of times. The chain carries TRBV29-1 and TRBJ1-1; possibly TRBD1 for D (6 bases). The CDR3 consists of 15 residues. Germline V lookup: CDR1 SQVTM, CDR2 ANQGSEA. V shed 8 bases and J shed 0 bases, with 19 bases lying between them. The DNA of the CDR3 is TGCAGCACCGTGGGGGGCCTCTACCTGAACACTGAAGCTTTCTTT. It encodes CSTVGGLYLNTEAFF.

This clonotype was recorded many times. CDR3 in amino acids: CASIPTQLHEQYF. The CDR3, as DNA: TGTGCCAGCATCCCGACCCAGTTACACGAGCAGTACTTC. V usage is TRBV2 and J usage is TRBJ2-7, with D unclear. The CDR3 loop spans 13 amino acids. V was clipped by 7 bases and J by 5 bases, with 15 bases between them. Looked up from germline, CDR1 is SNHLY and CDR2 is FYNNEI.

Written as DNA, the CDR3 is TGTGCCAGCAGCCCCGGGACTAGCGGGAGGTCGAGCTCCTACAATGAGCAGTTCTTC. As protein: CASSPGTSGRSSSYNEQFF. The chain is built from TRBV6-1 and TRBJ2-1; 15 bases are a match to TRBD2. Per the germline V gene, CDR1 is MNHNS and CDR2 is SASEGT. This CDR3 contains 19 residues. J lost 0 bases, V lost 6 bases, and 9 bases had no gene match.

This clonotype has a count of ten or more. V gene TRBV7-2 combines with J gene TRBJ2-5; 7 nucleotides agree with TRBD2. The CDR3 runs 13 residues. Trimming took 4 bases from V and 5 from J; bases not matched to a gene: 4. From germline, CDR1 is SGHTA and CDR2 FQGNSA. The CDR3 coding sequence is TGTGCCAGCAGCTCACTAGCGTTTGAGACCCAGTACTTC. It encodes CASSSLAFETQYF.

The rearrangement links TRBV20-1 to TRBJ2-1; 7 positions match TRBD2. The CDR3 contains 15 residues. Looked up from germline, CDR1 is DFQATT and CDR2 is SNEGSKA (reference sequence). The V gene end was trimmed by 4 bases and the J gene end by 5 bases; junction bases not matched to a gene: 11. The CDR3 DNA reads TGCAGTGCTATAAGTTTGGGCGGGAGAAACAATGAGCAGTTCTTC. It codes for CSAISLGGRNNEQFF.

This clonotype was seen a handful of times. This chain joins TRBV9 and TRBJ2-2; no clear D. This CDR3 spans 15 amino acids. Germline CDR1 is SGDLS and CDR2 is YYNGEE. V was pared by 0 bases and J by 6 bases, with 12 bases between. DNA for the CDR3: TGTGCCAGCAGCGTAGGCAGTTATGGGGCCGGGGAGCTGTTTTTT. Translated: CASSVGSYGAGELFF.

The CDR3 protein is CASRDTYEYNEQFF. CDR3 sequence (DNA): TGTGCCAGCAGGGACACATACGAGTACAATGAGCAGTTCTTC. V and J are TRBV6-1 and TRBJ2-1, with D tentatively TRBD1 (5 bases). Trimming removed 6 bases at V and 4 bases at J, with 13 bases between. This CDR3 has 14 residues. Germline lookup yields CDR1 MNHNS and CDR2 SASEGT.

This clonotype was seen ten or more times. The chain has TRBV10-3 and TRBJ1-2; TRBD1 is a possible D gene (5 bases). V was cut by 2 bases and J by 7 bases, with 11 bases left in between. This CDR3 is 13 amino acids long. The germline CDR1 and CDR2 sequences are ENHRY and SYGVKD. In nucleotides, the CDR3 is TGTGCCATCAGTGAGGGCAGGGACGGTGGCTACACCTTC. Protein product: CAISEGRDGGYTF.

This clonotype was counted at least ten times. The rearrangement joins TRBV12-3 or TRBV12-4 to TRBJ2-7; tentatively, D is TRBD2 (6 bases). Between the trimmed V and J ends, which lost 8 bases and 4 bases, there was a span of 18 bases. This CDR3 spans 14 amino acids. In DNA, the CDR3 is TGTGCCAGCCACCCCCGGGACTCAATGTACGAGCAGTACTTC. This gives the protein CASHPRDSMYEQYF.

The chain combines TRBV2 with TRBJ1-2, with D unclear. This CDR3 region has 14 residues. Trimming shortened V by 6 bases and J by 3 bases, and 14 bases separated the two germline ends. CDR1 SNHLY and CDR2 FYNNEI come from the germline V gene. CDR3 DNA: TGTGCCAGCAGCCCCCAGGTTGTAGACTATGGCTACACCTTC. It codes for CASSPQVVDYGYTF.

This clonotype was seen ten or more times. This chain connects TRBV12-3 or TRBV12-4 to TRBJ2-6; D gene uncertain. V was cut by 2 bases and J by 0 bases, with 8 bases left in between. This CDR3 contains 16 residues. Here the CDR3 reads CASSLSRFSGANVLTF. The CDR3 DNA sequence: TGTGCCAGCAGTTTATCTAGGTTCTCTGGGGCCAACGTCCTGACTTTC.

The J gene is TRBJ1-6, the V gene TRBV20-1; no firm D call. Per germline, CDR1 DFQATT and CDR2 SNEGSKA (reference sequence). The ends were cut back, 5 bases at V and 7 bases at J, with 9 bases in the middle. There are 12 residues in the CDR3. The DNA for the CDR3 is TGCAGTGCTCCGCGGGGAAATTCACCCCTCCACTTT. Protein: CSAPRGNSPLHF.

The V gene is TRBV19, the J gene TRBJ2-5; tentatively, D is TRBD1 (6 bases). Per germline, CDR1 LNHDA and CDR2 SQIVND (reference sequence). The CDR3 loop spans 14 amino acids. Deletions cut 3 bases from V and 5 bases from J, with 13 bases between. The CDR3 sequence: CASSISDSRETQYF. The CDR3 DNA reads as TGTGCCAGTAGTATCTCGGACAGTCGGGAGACCCAGTACTTC.

Many counts were recorded for this clonotype. The rearrangement uses TRBV6-2 or TRBV6-3 and TRBJ2-5; 8 bases fit TRBD2. The germline CDR1 and CDR2 sequences are MNHEY and SVGEGT. The CDR3 loop spans 18 amino acids. The J segment lost 1 base and the V segment lost 0 bases, leaving 10 bases of the junction unmatched. CDR3 loop: CASSYSSVLAGPQETQYF. In DNA form, the CDR3 reads TGTGCCAGCAGTTACTCGAGTGTGCTAGCGGGTCCCCAAGAGACCCAGTACTTC.

In its sample, this clonotype was seen many times. The rearrangement links TRBV30 to TRBJ2-2; D unclear. This CDR3 contains 12 residues. CDR1 GTSNPN and CDR2 SVGIG come from the germline V gene (reference sequence). The V and J ends lost 5 bases and 6 bases respectively, with 10 bases between them. The CDR3 sequence: CAWGQRAGELFF. CDR3 in DNA: TGTGCCTGGGGCCAACGAGCCGGGGAGCTGTTTTTT.

Ten or more counts support this clonotype. The V and J genes are TRBV12-3 or TRBV12-4 and TRBJ2-1; D remains ambiguous. This CDR3 is 13 amino acids long. Trimming stripped 1 base from V and 6 bases from J, with 7 bases between. The CDR3 reads CASSLVEGNEQFF. In nucleotides, the CDR3 is TGTGCCAGCAGTTTAGTAGAAGGCAATGAGCAGTTCTTC.

In its sample, this clonotype was seen many times. V is TRBV28 and J is TRBJ1-3; D uncertain. In germline, CDR1 is MDHEN, CDR2 SYDVKM. V was shortened by 0 bases and J by 4 bases, with 13 bases between the two germline ends. This CDR3 comprises 16 residues. CDR3 coding DNA: TGTGCCAGCAGTTTATGGGCCCTAACGGGAGGAAACACCATATATTTT. This codes for CASSLWALTGGNTIYF.

This rearrangement joins TRBV18 to TRBJ2-1; 7 positions match TRBD2. The CDR3 sequence is 16 residues long. From germline, CDR1 is KGHSH and CDR2 LQKENI. Trimming at V came to 7 bases and at J to 0 bases, leaving 9 bases not matched to a gene. CDR3 sequence (DNA): TGTGCCAGCTTAAACTTCAGCGGGGCCTCCTACAATGAGCAGTTCTTC. Translated, it gives CASLNFSGASYNEQFF.

This clonotype was detected ten times or more. The chain carries TRBV28 and TRBJ2-5, with TRBD1 identical over 7 bases. In germline, CDR1 is MDHEN, CDR2 SYDVKM. This CDR3 has 18 residues. Losses at the gene ends were 7 bases for V and 3 bases for J; bases not matched to a gene: 20. The CDR3 DNA reads TGTGCCAGCATTACCCGGTTCCGGACAGGTCCAAGGGAAGAGACCCAGTACTTC. This gives the protein CASITRFRTGPREETQYF.

This clonotype was observed a handful of times. The chain recombines TRBV5-5 with TRBJ1-2, with a possible D match to TRBD1 (5 bases). Per the germline V gene, CDR1 is SGHKS and CDR2 is YYEKEE (reference sequence). V was clipped by 4 bases and J by 2 bases, with 12 bases between them. The CDR3 runs 14 residues. The CDR3, as DNA: TGTGCCAGCAGCGGCCTTCAGGGAAACTATGGCTACACCTTC. Translated, it gives CASSGLQGNYGYTF. The complete variable domain, with remaining parts taken from reference TRBV5-5 and TRBJ1-2, reads DAGVTQSPTHLIKTRGQQVTLRCSPISGHKSVSWYQQVLGQGPQFIFQYYEKEERGRGNFPDRFSARQFPNYSSELNVNALLLGDSALYLCASSGLQGNYGYTFGSGTRLTVV.

This clonotype was observed at least ten times. The chain recombines TRBV28 with TRBJ2-1, with unresolved D. V dropped 5 bases and J dropped 0 bases, with 14 bases sitting between them. Germline values: CDR1 MDHEN, CDR2 SYDVKM. The CDR3 runs to 16 residues. CDR3 sequence: CASSETSYFSYNEQFF. CDR3 in DNA: TGTGCCAGCAGTGAGACCAGCTATTTCTCCTACAATGAGCAGTTCTTC.

This clonotype was seen many times. The genes are TRBV6-1 and TRBJ1-5; D uncertain. Trimming left V 6 bases short and J 0 bases short, with 9 bases between. In germline, CDR1 is MNHNS, CDR2 SASEGT. This CDR3 contains 14 residues. In DNA, the CDR3 is TGTGCCAGCAGCGGAGGGAATAGCAATCAGCCCCAGCATTTT. It codes for CASSGGNSNQPQHF.

This clonotype came up many times. The rearrangement links TRBV27 to TRBJ2-7, with a possible D match to TRBD1 (6 bases). Trimming pared 5 bases from V and 5 bases from J, leaving 19 bases between. This CDR3 has 15 residues. Germline assignment: CDR1 MNHEY and CDR2 SMNVEV (reference sequence). CDR3 residues: CASSPGQLFIDEQYF. The CDR3 DNA is TGTGCCAGCAGTCCCGGACAGTTATTTATCGACGAGCAGTACTTC.

This clonotype was counted many times. This chain joins TRBV18 and TRBJ2-1; tentatively, D is TRBD2 (5 bases). Germline V CDR1 and CDR2: KGHSH, LQKENI. The ends were cut back, 6 bases at V and 8 bases at J, with 23 bases in the middle. There are 16 residues in the CDR3. The CDR3 bases are TGTGCCAGCTCGCCCATACCGGGATACAGCCCCCATGAGCAGTTCTTC. This gives the protein CASSPIPGYSPHEQFF.

This clonotype was seen many times. The chain uses TRBV7-2 and TRBJ2-2; the match to TRBD2 covers 11 bases. CDR1 SGHTA and CDR2 FQGNSA come from the germline V gene. This CDR3 has 15 residues. The V gene end was trimmed by 3 bases and the J gene end by 4 bases; junction bases not matched to a gene: 1. In nucleotides, the CDR3 is TGTGCCAGCAGCTTCGGGACTAGCGGCACCGGGGAGCTGTTTTTT. Translated: CASSFGTSGTGELFF.

This clonotype has a handful of counts. The chain uses TRBV9 and TRBJ2-7; 9 nucleotides align to TRBD2. Germline V CDR1 and CDR2: SGDLS, YYNGEE. V shed 0 bases and J 5 bases; nucleotides not matched to a gene: 9. The CDR3 has 16 residues. CDR3: CASSVVDSGSYNEQYF. The CDR3 nucleotides are TGTGCCAGCAGCGTAGTCGATAGCGGGAGTTACAACGAGCAGTACTTC. Complete variable domain (other parts from reference TRBV9 and TRBJ2-7): DSGVTQTPKHLITATGQRVTLRCSPRSGDLSVYWYQQSLDQGLQFLIQYYNGEERAKGNILERFSAQQFPDLHSELNLSSLELGDSALYFCASSVVDSGSYNEQYFGPGTRLTVT.